This TCR beta chain was captured in a study of blood T cell repertoires in COVID-19. CDR1 is LGHDT and CDR2 is YNNKEL in the germline V gene (reference sequence). The CDR3 spans 16 residues. V lost 4 bases, J lost 0 bases, and 13 bases lay in between. Profiling relied on immunoSEQ multiplex PCR, and the TCRdb table lists in-frame clones only, not all of them. The profile shows approximately 70,000 clones, around 92% of them singletons. The rearrangement joins TRBV3-1 (or the pseudogene TRBV3-2) to TRBJ2-1, with D perhaps TRBD2 (5 bases). Sequencing was done on a sample of peripheral blood. The sequence came from a human donor with active COVID-19. The donor label of this sample is uncertain. The CDR3 region has the DNA TGTGCCAGCAGCCGGGGAGCCCCTAGCTCCTACAATGAGCAGTTCTTC. Protein product: CASSRGAPSSYNEQFF.